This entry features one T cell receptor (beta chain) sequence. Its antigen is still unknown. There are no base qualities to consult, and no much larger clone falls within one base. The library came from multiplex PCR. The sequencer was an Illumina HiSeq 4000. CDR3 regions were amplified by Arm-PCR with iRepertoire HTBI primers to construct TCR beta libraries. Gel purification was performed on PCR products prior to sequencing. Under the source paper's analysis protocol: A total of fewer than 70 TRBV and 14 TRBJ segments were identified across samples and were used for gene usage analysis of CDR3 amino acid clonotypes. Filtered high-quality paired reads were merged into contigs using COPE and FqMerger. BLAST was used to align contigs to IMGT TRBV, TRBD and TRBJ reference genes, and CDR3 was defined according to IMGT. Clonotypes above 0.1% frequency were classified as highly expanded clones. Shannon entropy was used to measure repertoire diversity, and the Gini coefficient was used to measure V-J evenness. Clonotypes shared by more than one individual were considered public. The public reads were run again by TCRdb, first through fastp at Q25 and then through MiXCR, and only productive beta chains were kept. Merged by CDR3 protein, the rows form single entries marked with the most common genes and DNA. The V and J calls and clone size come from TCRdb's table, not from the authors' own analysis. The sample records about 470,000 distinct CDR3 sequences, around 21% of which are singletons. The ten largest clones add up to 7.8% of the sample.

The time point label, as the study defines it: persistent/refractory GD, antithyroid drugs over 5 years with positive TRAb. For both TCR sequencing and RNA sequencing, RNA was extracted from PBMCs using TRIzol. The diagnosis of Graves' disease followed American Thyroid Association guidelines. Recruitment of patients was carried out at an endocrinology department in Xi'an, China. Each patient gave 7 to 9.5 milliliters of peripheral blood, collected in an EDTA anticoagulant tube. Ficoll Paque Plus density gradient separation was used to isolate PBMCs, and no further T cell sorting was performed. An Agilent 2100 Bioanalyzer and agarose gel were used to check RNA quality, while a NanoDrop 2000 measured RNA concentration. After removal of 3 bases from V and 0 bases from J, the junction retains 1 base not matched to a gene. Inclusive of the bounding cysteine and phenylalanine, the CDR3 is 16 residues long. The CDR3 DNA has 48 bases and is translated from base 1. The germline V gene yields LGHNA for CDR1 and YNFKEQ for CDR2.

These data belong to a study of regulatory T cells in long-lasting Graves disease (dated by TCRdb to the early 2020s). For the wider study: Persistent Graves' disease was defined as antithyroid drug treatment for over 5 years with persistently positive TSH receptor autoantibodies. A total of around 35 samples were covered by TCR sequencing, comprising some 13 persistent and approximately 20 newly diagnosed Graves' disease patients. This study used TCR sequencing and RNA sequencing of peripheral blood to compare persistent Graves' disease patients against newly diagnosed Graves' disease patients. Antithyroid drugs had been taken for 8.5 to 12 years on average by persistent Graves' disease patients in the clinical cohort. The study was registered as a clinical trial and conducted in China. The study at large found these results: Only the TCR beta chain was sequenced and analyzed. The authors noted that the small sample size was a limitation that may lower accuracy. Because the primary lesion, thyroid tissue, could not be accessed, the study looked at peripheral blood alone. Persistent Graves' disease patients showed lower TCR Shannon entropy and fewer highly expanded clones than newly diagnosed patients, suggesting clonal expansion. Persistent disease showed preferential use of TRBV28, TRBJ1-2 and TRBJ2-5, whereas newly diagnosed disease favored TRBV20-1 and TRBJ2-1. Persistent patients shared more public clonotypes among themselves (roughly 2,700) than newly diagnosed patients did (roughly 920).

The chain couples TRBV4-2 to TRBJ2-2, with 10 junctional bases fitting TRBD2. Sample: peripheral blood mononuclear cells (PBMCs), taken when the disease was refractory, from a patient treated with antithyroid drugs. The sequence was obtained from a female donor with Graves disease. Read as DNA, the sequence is TGTGCCAGCAGCCACGGGACTAGCGCGAACACCGGGGAGCTGTTTTTT. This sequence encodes CASSHGTSANTGELFF.